This entry is about one TCR beta chain. Its antigen has not been determined. No qualities accompany the bases; no much larger clone lies one base away. According to the germline V gene, CDR1 reads MNHEY and CDR2 reads SVGAGI. The cysteine opens and the phenylalanine closes a CDR3 of 15 amino acids. Only the CDR3 part of the read is kept: 45 bases, read in frame from the first base. Unmatched junction bases come to 6, with V trimmed by 5 bases and J by 6 bases. The library came from 5' RACE. Instrument used: Illumina MiSeq. TCRdb applied fastp at Q25 and MiXCR to the public reads, then kept only in-frame beta chains. Each entry is one CDR3 protein sequence, shown with its most common DNA and genes. This sample has more than 85,000 distinct CDR3 sequences in its table, and 17% of those were observed once. The ten largest clones capture approximately 6% of the sample. The sample belongs to a study of T cells of healthy individuals (dated by TCRdb to the late 2010s).

The chain is encoded by TRBV6-5 joined to TRBJ2-2; 10 central nucleotides agree with TRBD1. This sequence was found in a human donor in good health. CDR3 protein: CASSRQGAVAGELFF. The nucleotides are TGTGCCAGCAGTCGACAGGGGGCTGTCGCCGGGGAGCTGTTTTTT.